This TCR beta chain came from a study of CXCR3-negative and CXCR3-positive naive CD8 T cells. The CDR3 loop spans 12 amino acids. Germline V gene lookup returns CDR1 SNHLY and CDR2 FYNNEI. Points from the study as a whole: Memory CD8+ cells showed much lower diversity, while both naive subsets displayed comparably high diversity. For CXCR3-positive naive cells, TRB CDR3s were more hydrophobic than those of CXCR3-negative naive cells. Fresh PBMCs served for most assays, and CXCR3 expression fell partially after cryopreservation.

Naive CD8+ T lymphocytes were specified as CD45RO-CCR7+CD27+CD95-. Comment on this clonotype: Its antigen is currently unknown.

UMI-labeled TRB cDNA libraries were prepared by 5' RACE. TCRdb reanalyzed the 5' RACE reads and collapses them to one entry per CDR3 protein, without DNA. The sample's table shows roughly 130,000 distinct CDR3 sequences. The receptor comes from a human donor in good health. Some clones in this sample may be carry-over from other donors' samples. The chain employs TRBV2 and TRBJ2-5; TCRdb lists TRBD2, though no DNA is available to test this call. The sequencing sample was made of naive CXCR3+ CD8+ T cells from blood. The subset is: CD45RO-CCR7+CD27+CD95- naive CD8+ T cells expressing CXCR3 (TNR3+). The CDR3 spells CATNGLEETQYF.